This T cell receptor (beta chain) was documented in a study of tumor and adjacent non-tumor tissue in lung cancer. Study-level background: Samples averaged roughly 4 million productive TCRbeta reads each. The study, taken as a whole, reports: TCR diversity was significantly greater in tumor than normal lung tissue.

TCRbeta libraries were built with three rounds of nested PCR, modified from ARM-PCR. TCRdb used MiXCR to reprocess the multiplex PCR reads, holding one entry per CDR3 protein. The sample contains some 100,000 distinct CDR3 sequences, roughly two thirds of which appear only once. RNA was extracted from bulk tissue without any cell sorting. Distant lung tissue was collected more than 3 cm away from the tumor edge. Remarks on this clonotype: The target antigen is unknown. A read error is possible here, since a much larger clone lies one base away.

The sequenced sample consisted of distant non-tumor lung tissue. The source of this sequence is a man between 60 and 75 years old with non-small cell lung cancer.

The CDR3 here is CASSLGVYNEHFF. The CDR3, as DNA: TGCGCCAGCAGCTTGGGAGTTTACAATGAGCACTTCTTC. This sequence joins TRBV5-1 and TRBJ2-1; D is unresolved. CDR1 and CDR2 from the germline V gene are SGHRS and YFSETQ. The CDR3 has 13 residues.